The 22 T cell receptor beta chains in this list originate from one sample, sequenced in a study of T cell responses to AZD1222 COVID-19 vaccine. Assay used: immunoSEQ multiplex PCR; TCRdb lists only in-frame clones, some missing. The sample includes some 120,000 clones, approximately 90% of them seen just once. The sequencing used peripheral blood, collected on day 0 of AZD1222 vaccination. The receptors stem from an adult in good health.

The chain joins TRBV19 to TRBJ1-6; D is ambiguous. The V gene lost 6 bases and the J gene lost 6 bases, with 15 bases spanning the gap. The germline V gene encodes CDR1 LNHDA and CDR2 SQIVND (reference sequence). CDR3 size: 15 residues. CDR3 amino acids: CASSNPFGSNSPLHF. The CDR3 DNA reads as TGTGCCAGTAGCAACCCTTTCGGCTCTAATTCACCCCTCCACTTT.

This rearrangement joins TRBV3-1 (or the pseudogene TRBV3-2) to TRBJ1-1, with unresolved D. This CDR3 contains 13 residues. The germline V gene encodes CDR1 LGHDT and CDR2 YNNKEL (reference sequence). Trimming cost V 1 base and J 11 bases, with 14 bases left between them. DNA for the CDR3: TGTGCCAGCAGCCAAGCGGAAGGGTCGGGCGCTTTCTTT. Its translation: CASSQAEGSGAFF.

The V gene is TRBV5-4, the J gene TRBJ1-6; D is ambiguous. The CDR3 is 14 amino acids. Between the trimmed V and J ends, which lost 5 bases and 6 bases, there was a span of 12 bases. Looked up from germline, CDR1 is SGHNT and CDR2 is YYREEE (reference sequence). The CDR3 sequence is CASSSERGNSPLHF. CDR3 DNA: TGTGCCAGCAGTTCTGAGCGGGGTAATTCACCCCTCCACTTT.

This clone has a handful of counts. The CDR3 spells CASSLLTGNTIYF. The DNA for the CDR3 is TGTGCCAGCAGTCTTCTTACTGGAAACACCATATATTTT. This chain links TRBV6-5 with TRBJ1-3; D is ambiguous. This CDR3 has 13 residues. Trimming took 5 bases from V and 2 from J, leaving 7 bases between them. CDR1 is MNHEY and CDR2 is SVGAGI in the germline V gene.

This chain connects TRBV19 to TRBJ1-5; D remains unclear. Per germline, CDR1 LNHDA and CDR2 SQIVND (reference sequence). The CDR3 runs to 14 residues. V lost 3 bases and J lost 3, with 9 bases in between. CDR3 sequence reads: CASSILPFNQPQHF. The CDR3 nucleotides are TGTGCCAGTAGTATCCTTCCCTTCAATCAGCCCCAGCATTTT.

The chain carries TRBV6-5 and TRBJ1-1; D possibly corresponds to TRBD1 (6 bases). Per germline, CDR1 MNHEY and CDR2 SVGAGI. This CDR3 spans 14 amino acids. The germline V and J ends were trimmed by 4 bases and 4 bases, with 13 bases remaining between them. The CDR3 DNA sequence: TGTGCCAGCAGTTCCTCCATAGGGGGCACTGAAGCTTTCTTT. Protein: CASSSSIGGTEAFF.

CDR3 amino acids: CASSFSGTASSGNTIYF. CDR3 sequence (DNA): TGTGCCAGCTCATTCTCCGGGACAGCGTCCTCTGGAAACACCATATATTTT. The J gene is TRBJ1-3, the V gene TRBV18, with 7 bases identical to TRBD1. The CDR3 consists of 17 residues. Germline trimming cut 5 bases from V and 0 bases from J; bases unmatched to any gene: 10. The germline V gene has CDR1 KGHSH and CDR2 LQKENI.

The chain carries TRBV9 and TRBJ2-7; 7 bases agree with TRBD1. Unmatched junction bases numbered 12, after V lost 4 bases and J lost 5 bases. The germline V gene has CDR1 SGDLS and CDR2 YYNGEE. This CDR3 has 15 residues. Here the CDR3 DNA reads TGTGCCAGCAGCCCCGGGACAGCCCTAACCCACGAGCAGTACTTC. This sequence encodes CASSPGTALTHEQYF.

This chain connects TRBV10-3 to TRBJ2-3; 16 nucleotides line up with TRBD2. The CDR3 spans 18 residues. Germline CDR1 ENHRY, CDR2 SYGVKD. With V trimmed by 0 bases and J by 5 bases, 5 bases remained unmatched. Here the CDR3 reads CAISESGLAGGPRDTQYF. DNA of the CDR3: TGTGCCATCAGTGAGTCGGGACTAGCGGGAGGGCCGAGAGATACGCAGTATTTT.

The chain is built from TRBV6-5 and TRBJ1-1; 7 nucleotides agree with TRBD1. With 2 bases clipped from V and 1 base from J, the junction kept 7 bases outside the gene matches. The germline V gene encodes CDR1 MNHEY and CDR2 SVGAGI. This CDR3 contains 16 residues. CDR3 protein: CASSYGQGERNTEAFF. Written as DNA, the CDR3 is TGTGCCAGCAGTTACGGTCAGGGGGAACGGAACACTGAAGCTTTCTTT.

The chain carries TRBV5-1 and TRBJ2-5, with TRBD2 as a possible D gene (5 bases). This CDR3 has 15 amino acids. In germline, CDR1 is SGHRS, CDR2 YFSETQ. Trimming removed 4 bases from V and 2 bases from J, with 15 bases in between. CDR3 in amino acids: CASSPSPGLQETQYF. The CDR3 region has the DNA TGCGCCAGCAGCCCTTCGCCGGGGTTGCAAGAGACCCAGTACTTC.

The chain uses TRBV7-9 and TRBJ2-1; perhaps D is TRBD1 or TRBD2 (6 bases each). Trimming stripped 8 bases from V and 7 bases from J, with 18 bases between. The CDR3 is made up of 14 amino acids. Looked up from germline, CDR1 is SEHNR and CDR2 is FQNEAQ (reference sequence). Written as DNA, the CDR3 is TGTGCCAGCTCATTGGGGGGCTTAGGGAATGAGCAGTTCTTC. Its protein product is CASSLGGLGNEQFF. The full variable domain, its missing parts supplied by reference TRBV7-9 and TRBJ2-1, is DTGVSQNPRHKITKRGQNVTFRCDPISEHNRLYWYRQTLGQGPEFLTYFQNEAQLEKSRLLSDRFSAERPKGSFSTLEIQRTEQGDSAMYLCASSLGGLGNEQFFGPGTRLTVL.

J is TRBJ1-1 and V is TRBV6-1, with TRBD1 matching 9 bases. This CDR3 is built from 17 residues. Germline CDR1 MNHNS, CDR2 SASEGT. Trimming at V came to 4 bases and at J to 4 bases, leaving 13 bases not matched to a gene. DNA of the CDR3: TGTGCCAGCAGTGGCCCCGGGACAGGGTATGTGGCCACTGAAGCTTTCTTT. It specifies CASSGPGTGYVATEAFF.

This rearrangement joins TRBV7-9 to TRBJ1-5, with D hard to call. Trimming stripped 4 bases from V and 2 bases from J, with 9 bases between. Germline lookup yields CDR1 SEHNR and CDR2 FQNEAQ (reference sequence). CDR3 length: 14 amino acids. The CDR3: CASSWGSGNQPQHF. The CDR3 DNA is TGTGCCAGCAGCTGGGGTTCGGGCAATCAGCCCCAGCATTTT.

The rearrangement uses TRBV28 and TRBJ1-5; no firm D call. Germline V gene sequence: CDR1 MDHEN, CDR2 SYDVKM. The CDR3 has 15 residues. The V and J ends lost 3 bases and 0 bases respectively, with 9 bases between them. CDR3 residues: CASSFIAVSNQPQHF. Written as DNA, the CDR3 is TGTGCCAGCAGTTTCATTGCGGTTAGCAATCAGCCCCAGCATTTT.

The genes are TRBV7-9 and TRBJ1-5; possible D gene TRBD1, 6 bases. V was clipped by 7 bases and J by 3 bases, with 10 bases between them. The CDR3 consists of 13 residues. CDR1 and CDR2 (germline): SEHNR, FQNEAQ (reference sequence). CDR3 DNA sequence: TGTGCCAGCACGGGGGCTATCAATCAGCCCCAGCATTTT. This sequence encodes CASTGAINQPQHF.

The chain couples TRBV6-6 to TRBJ2-1, with D hard to call. This CDR3 has 14 residues. CDR1 is MNHNY and CDR2 is SVGAGI in the germline V gene (reference sequence). Trimming shortened V by 11 bases and J by 0 bases, and 14 bases separated the two germline ends. The CDR3 loop is CACHRRTSYNEQFF. For the CDR3, the DNA is TGTGCCTGCCATCGGCGGACCTCCTACAATGAGCAGTTCTTC.

The genes are TRBV6-5 and TRBJ2-7; D is unclear. The CDR3 sequence is 14 residues long. Germline CDR1 is MNHEY and CDR2 is SVGAGI. V lost 7 bases and J lost 3, with 16 bases in between. CDR3 sequence (DNA): TGTGCCAGCAAACGTTTAGGTTGGGGCTACGAGCAGTACTTC. Translating it yields CASKRLGWGYEQYF.

The rearrangement joins TRBV5-4 to TRBJ2-7; weak D call: TRBD2 (7 bases). This CDR3 region has 16 residues. CDR1 SGHNT and CDR2 YYREEE come from the germline V gene (reference sequence). With 4 bases removed from V and 0 bases from J, the gap between germline ends came to 17 bases. CDR3 region: CASSPGGKQSSYEQYF. The CDR3 nucleotides read TGTGCCAGCAGCCCGGGGGGCAAACAAAGCTCCTACGAGCAGTACTTC. Variable domain in full (rest from reference TRBV5-4 and TRBJ2-7): ETGVTQSPTHLIKTRGQQVTLRCSSQSGHNTVSWYQQALGQGPQFIFQYYREEENGRGNFPPRFSGLQFPNYSSELNVNALELDDSALYLCASSPGGKQSSYEQYFGPGTRLTVT.

The chain uses TRBV11-2 and TRBJ1-1; no definite D call. Germline V lookup: CDR1 SGHAT, CDR2 FQNNGV. The CDR3 is 14 amino acids. The germline V and J ends were trimmed by 3 bases and 3 bases, with 11 bases remaining between them. CDR3 in DNA: TGTGCCAGCAGCTTTAGTTGGAGGGACACTGAAGCTTTCTTT. Protein sequence: CASSFSWRDTEAFF.

The V call is TRBV5-1, the J call TRBJ1-4, with D possibly being TRBD1 (5 bases). This CDR3 contains 14 residues. V was trimmed by 2 bases and J by 5 bases, leaving 10 bases between them. Per germline, CDR1 SGHRS and CDR2 YFSETQ. The CDR3 loop reads CASSFDSTNEKLFF. In nucleotides, the CDR3 is TGCGCCAGCAGCTTCGACAGCACAAATGAAAAACTGTTTTTT.

The V call is TRBV19, the J call TRBJ2-2; 14 positions agree with TRBD2. This CDR3 comprises 19 residues. CDR1 is LNHDA and CDR2 is SQIVND in the germline V gene (reference sequence). V was pared by 4 bases and J by 4 bases, with 11 bases of the junction left unmatched. CDR3 nucleotide sequence: TGTGCCAGTAGTAAGGGACTAGCGGGAGCTCTATCAGGCACCGGGGAGCTGTTTTTT. It translates to CASSKGLAGALSGTGELFF.